This T cell receptor (beta chain) is drawn from a study of cytotoxic CD8 clonotypes in ibrutinib-treated CLL (dated by TCRdb to the early 2020s). A note on the overall study: The cohort included some 14 treatment-naive and some twelve relapsed/refractory patients; some 18 were IGHV unmutated. Responses were partial in approximately 24 patients and complete in 2; after median around 72 months follow-up, about 15 stayed in remission and roughly twelve progressed. Response samples were taken after a median of approximately a year on treatment, ranging from about 6 to 36 months. An average of about 250,000 productive templates and around 100,000 productive rearrangements was obtained per sample. Of the 70 to 100 people in the trial, around 24 had longitudinal samples available. Cryopreserved peripheral blood mononuclear cells were collected at three points: before therapy, at response, and at either sustained remission or disease progression.

V lost 4 bases and J lost 2 bases; the stretch between them is 9 bases long. CDR1 and CDR2 are read off the germline V gene (reference sequence) as MNHEY and SMNVEV. The CDR3 spans 13 residues, from the cysteine through the phenylalanine. Only the CDR3 DNA stays, 39 bases, in frame from base 1. For TCR beta library preparation, around 1.9 micrograms of genomic DNA were extracted from the cryopreserved PBMCs. Longitudinal blood samples from CLL patients on ibrutinib monotherapy were analyzed using high-throughput TCR beta sequencing. The patients were enrolled in a single-center, open-label phase 2 trial of ibrutinib monotherapy. A MiSeq instrument was used for deep resolution sequencing, which targeted depths ranging from 1 in 1 million up to 1 in 200,000 T cells, with coverage averaging 10x for each clonotype. The immunoSEQ hsTCRB Kit was used to generate TCR beta libraries. The paper's data handling went like this. The data were analyzed with ImmunoSEQ Analyzer and ImmunoSEQ Data Assistant, and V, D and J gene assignments followed IMGT definitions. Clonality, which ranges from 0 to 1, was calculated as one minus the normalized Shannon entropy of productive rearrangement frequencies. Only overrepresented clonotypes making up at least 0.05% of each patient's repertoire were included in the public clonotype analysis. Approximately 12 repertoires from age-matched healthy donors, obtained from immuneACCESS, served as clonality controls. The table was pulled from immuneACCESS by TCRdb, which kept in-frame rearrangements only. Such tables lose some clones; where checked, under half of the loss comes from unresolved V genes, and the rest has no known cause. V and J calls and clone size are as listed in that table; D and trimming were resolved from the DNA. This sample lists some 290,000 clones; about 77% were detected once. The top ten clonotypes cover 5% to 7% of the sample.

Study-level results and caveats: Sustained-remission and progressing patients did not have matched sampling times, and lymph node repertoires were not examined. At baseline, clonality was higher than in age-matched healthy donors and showed a strong correlation with circulating CD8+ T-cell counts. Public clonotypes were rare and either contracted or stayed stable during treatment, and the rise in clonality at ibrutinib response reflected the expansion of private clonotypes. Clonality increased at ibrutinib response, stayed stable in sustained remission, and fell back toward baseline at progression.

Worth noting for this clone: Its target antigen remains unknown. Per-nucleotide qualities are absent, and no much larger clonotype sits a single base away.

This clonotype was sampled from a human donor with chronic lymphocytic leukemia. Sample: PBMCs, taken before ibrutinib treatment. The sequence joins TRBV27 to TRBJ2-7; no confident D gene assignment can be made. The DNA reads as follows: TGTGCCAGCAGTTCAGACGTGACCTACGAGCAGTACTTC. This sequence encodes CASSSDVTYEQYF.